Listed below are T cell receptor beta chains from one sample, sequenced in a study of monozygotic twins with inflammatory bowel disease. No DNA is given; TCRdb re-called the 5' RACE reads and lists each CDR3 protein once. This sample's table has 300,000 to 450,000 distinct CDR3 sequences. Sequenced input: blood. These TCRs come from a human donor with ulcerative colitis or Crohn's disease, or a healthy co-twin of an affected twin (not recorded which). Both conserved end residues are part of each CDR3.

CDR3 protein	V gene	J gene
CSVEVGQGWAQYF	TRBV29-1	TRBJ2-5
CASSKELTGVDSPLHF	TRBV21-1	TRBJ1-6
CASSFDRESIYEQYF	TRBV5-1	TRBJ2-7
CASSWGLAGEGETDTQYF	TRBV5-1	TRBJ2-3
CASSLTRGGYNEQFF	TRBV7-3	TRBJ2-1
CASSSTIQNTEAFF	TRBV5-4	TRBJ1-1
CASSLNRGINEKLFF	TRBV5-4	TRBJ1-4
CASSHLTASSYEQYF	TRBV4-1	TRBJ2-7
CASSFQTTSASPLHF	TRBV12-3/TRBV12-4	TRBJ1-6
CASSGRKGTPNTEAFF	TRBV5-1	TRBJ1-1
CASSAGTARGYEQYF	TRBV6-1	TRBJ2-7
CASEPGTGRYEQYF	TRBV2	TRBJ2-7
CASSPDSHQPQHF	TRBV7-2	TRBJ1-5
CASSLDLSWGRDTKETQYF	TRBV11-1	TRBJ2-5
CASSLSQGEDYEQYF	TRBV18	TRBJ2-7
CASSSPHRGRRDQPQHF	TRBV28	TRBJ1-5
CASNQQGASGNTIYF	TRBV2	TRBJ1-3
CASSLYRDYEQYF	TRBV11-1	TRBJ2-7
CASRPTGIQTQYF	TRBV6-5	TRBJ2-5
CASSYGPSYQETQYF	TRBV6-5	TRBJ2-5
CASRGTAGDYGYTF	TRBV12-3/TRBV12-4	TRBJ1-2
CAWKSGGNQPQHF	TRBV30	TRBJ1-5
CASSDQGEGQPQHF	TRBV12-3/TRBV12-4	TRBJ1-5
CAWGPSGGIETQYF	TRBV30	TRBJ2-5
CASLTGVDEQFF	TRBV18	TRBJ2-1
CASSQEQGLRGTEAFF	TRBV4-3	TRBJ1-1
CSARDQGARAQHF	TRBV20-1	TRBJ1-5
CASSLAGQETGYTF	TRBV5-1	TRBJ1-2
CASSQVDPTGSYEQYF	TRBV4-2	TRBJ2-7
CASSYSTGAPRTDTQYF	TRBV6-5	TRBJ2-3
CAISEAYYGYTF	TRBV10-3	TRBJ1-2
CASSIWGSAAYEQYF	TRBV19	TRBJ2-7
CASSYYARYNEQFF	TRBV5-8	TRBJ2-1
CASSLTPISGNTIYF	TRBV12-3/TRBV12-4	TRBJ1-3
CASSPVPGAYGYTF	TRBV7-8	TRBJ1-2
CSARDGPGAGATDTQYF	TRBV20-1	TRBJ2-3
CASSRGRNYGYTF	TRBV12-3/TRBV12-4	TRBJ1-2
CASSYSPPTGAEQYF	TRBV6-5	TRBJ2-7
CARSLGLADGLGEQFF	TRBV5-3	TRBJ2-1
CASSLGLLAGDTGELFF	TRBV7-2	TRBJ2-2
CASGVPHSNQPQHF	TRBV7-8	TRBJ1-5
CASRLMSNPEAFF	TRBV27	TRBJ1-1
CASRTLQGNTEAFF	TRBV12-3/TRBV12-4	TRBJ1-1
CASTRDRDEKLFF	TRBV7-9	TRBJ1-4
CSVFTGSSYNEQFF	TRBV20-1	TRBJ2-1
CACIGTGVGEQYF	TRBV30	TRBJ2-7
CASTHKTGTALEAFF	TRBV6-1	TRBJ1-1